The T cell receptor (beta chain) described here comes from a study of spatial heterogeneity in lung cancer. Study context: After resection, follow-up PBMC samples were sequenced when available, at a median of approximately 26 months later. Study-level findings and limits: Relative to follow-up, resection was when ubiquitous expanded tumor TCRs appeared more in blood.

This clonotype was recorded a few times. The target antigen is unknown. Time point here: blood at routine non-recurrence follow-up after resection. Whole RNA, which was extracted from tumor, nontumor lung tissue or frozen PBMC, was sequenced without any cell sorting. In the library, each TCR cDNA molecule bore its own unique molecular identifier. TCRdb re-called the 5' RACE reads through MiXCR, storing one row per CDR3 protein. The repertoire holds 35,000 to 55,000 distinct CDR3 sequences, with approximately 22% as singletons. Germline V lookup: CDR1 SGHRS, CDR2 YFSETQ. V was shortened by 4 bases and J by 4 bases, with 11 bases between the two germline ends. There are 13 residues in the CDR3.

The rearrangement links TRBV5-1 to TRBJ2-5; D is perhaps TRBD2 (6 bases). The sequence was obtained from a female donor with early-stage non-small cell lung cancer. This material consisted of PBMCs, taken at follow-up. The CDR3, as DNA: TGCGCCAGCAGCGACTCGGGGGTAGAGACCCAGTACTTC. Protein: CASSDSGVETQYF.